This T cell receptor beta chain was captured by sequencing in a study of blood T cell repertoires in COVID-19. Profiled with immunoSEQ multiplex PCR; TCRdb holds only in-frame clones, not every one. The sample holds 150,000 to 250,000 clones, approximately 94% seen once. V was pared by 5 bases and J by 4 bases, with 9 bases of the junction left unmatched. The germline V gene encodes CDR1 SGHRS and CDR2 YFSETQ. The CDR3 is made up of 16 amino acids. What was sequenced was peripheral blood. V usage is TRBV5-1 and J usage is TRBJ1-1; 12 bases match TRBD1. The clonotype originates from a man aged 25 to 45 with COVID-19, enrolled during active disease. The CDR3 loop reads CASSSGTGGLSTEAFF. Here the CDR3 DNA reads TGCGCCAGCAGTTCCGGGACAGGGGGCTTGAGCACTGAAGCTTTCTTT.